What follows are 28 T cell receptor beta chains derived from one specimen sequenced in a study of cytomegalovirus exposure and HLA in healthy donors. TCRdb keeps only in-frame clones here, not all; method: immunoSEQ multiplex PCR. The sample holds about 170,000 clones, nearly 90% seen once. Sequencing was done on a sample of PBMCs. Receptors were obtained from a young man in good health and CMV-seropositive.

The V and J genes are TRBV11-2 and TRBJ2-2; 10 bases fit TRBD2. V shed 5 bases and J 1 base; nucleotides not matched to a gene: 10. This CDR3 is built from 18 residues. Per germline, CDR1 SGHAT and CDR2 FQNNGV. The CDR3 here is CASSTLRWTSGNTGELFF. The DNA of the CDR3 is TGTGCCAGCAGCACCCTTAGGTGGACTAGCGGGAACACCGGGGAGCTGTTTTTT. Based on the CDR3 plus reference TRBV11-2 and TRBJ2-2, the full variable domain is EAGVAQSPRYKIIEKRQSVAFWCNPISGHATLYWYQQILGQGPKLLIQFQNNGVVDDSQLPKDRFSAERLKGVDSTLKIQPAKLEDSAVYLCASSTLRWTSGNTGELFFGEGSRLTVL.

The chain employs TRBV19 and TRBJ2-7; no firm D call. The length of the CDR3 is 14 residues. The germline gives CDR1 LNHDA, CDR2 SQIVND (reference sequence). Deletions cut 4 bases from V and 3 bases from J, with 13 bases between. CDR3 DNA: TGTGCCAGTAGTAACCCACGACGGGTCTACGAGCAGTACTTC. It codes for CASSNPRRVYEQYF.

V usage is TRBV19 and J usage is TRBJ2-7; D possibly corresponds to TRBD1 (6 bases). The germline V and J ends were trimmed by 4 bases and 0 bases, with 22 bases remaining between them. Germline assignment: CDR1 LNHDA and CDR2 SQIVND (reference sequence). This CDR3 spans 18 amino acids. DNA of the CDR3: TGTGCCAGTAGTACGTACAGGCCGGGACACCTGAGCTCCTACGAGCAGTACTTC. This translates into CASSTYRPGHLSSYEQYF.

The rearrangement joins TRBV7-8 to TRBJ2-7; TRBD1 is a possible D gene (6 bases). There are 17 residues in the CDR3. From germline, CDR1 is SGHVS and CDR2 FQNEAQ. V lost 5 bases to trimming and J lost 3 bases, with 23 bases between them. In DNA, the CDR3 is TGTGCCAGCAGCAGCAGTACAGGGTTTCAAGTTCTCTACGAGCAGTACTTC. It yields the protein CASSSSTGFQVLYEQYF.

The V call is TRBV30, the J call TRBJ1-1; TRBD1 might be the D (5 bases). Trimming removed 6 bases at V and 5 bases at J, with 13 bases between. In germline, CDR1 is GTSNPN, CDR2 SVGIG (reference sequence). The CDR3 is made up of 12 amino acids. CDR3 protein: CACHRSETEAFF. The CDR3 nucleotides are TGTGCCTGTCACAGGTCGGAAACTGAAGCTTTCTTT.

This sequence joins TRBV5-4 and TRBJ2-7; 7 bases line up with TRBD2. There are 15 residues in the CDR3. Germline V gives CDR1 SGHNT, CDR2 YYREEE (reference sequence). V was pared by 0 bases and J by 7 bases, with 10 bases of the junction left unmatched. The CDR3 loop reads CASSLAGGRAGEQYF. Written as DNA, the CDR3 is TGTGCCAGCAGCTTGGCCGGTGGGAGGGCCGGGGAGCAGTACTTC.

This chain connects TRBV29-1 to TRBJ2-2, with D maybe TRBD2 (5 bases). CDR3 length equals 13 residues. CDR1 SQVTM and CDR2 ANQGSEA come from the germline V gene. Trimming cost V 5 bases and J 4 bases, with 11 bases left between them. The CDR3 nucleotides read TGCAGCGTTACTAGGGTGTCCACCGGGGAGCTGTTTTTT. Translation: CSVTRVSTGELFF.

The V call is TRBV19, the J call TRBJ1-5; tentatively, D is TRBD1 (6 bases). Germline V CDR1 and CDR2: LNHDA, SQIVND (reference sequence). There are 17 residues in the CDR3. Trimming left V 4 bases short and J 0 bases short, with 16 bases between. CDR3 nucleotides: TGTGCCAGTAGTACCCCAGGGACAACAGATAGCAATCAGCCCCAGCATTTT. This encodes CASSTPGTTDSNQPQHF.

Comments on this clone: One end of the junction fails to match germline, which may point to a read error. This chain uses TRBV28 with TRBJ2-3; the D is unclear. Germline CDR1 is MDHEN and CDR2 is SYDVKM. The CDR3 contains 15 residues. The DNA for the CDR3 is TGTGCCAGCAGCTTATCTTTGCGGTCCACAGATACGCAGTATTTT. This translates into CASSLSLRSTDTQYF. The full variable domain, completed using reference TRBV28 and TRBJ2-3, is DVKVTQSSRYLVKRTGEKVFLECVQDMDHENMFWYRQDPGLGLRLIYFSYDVKMKEKGDIPEGYSVSREKKERFSLILESASTNQTSMYLCASSLSLRSTDTQYFGPGTRLTVL.

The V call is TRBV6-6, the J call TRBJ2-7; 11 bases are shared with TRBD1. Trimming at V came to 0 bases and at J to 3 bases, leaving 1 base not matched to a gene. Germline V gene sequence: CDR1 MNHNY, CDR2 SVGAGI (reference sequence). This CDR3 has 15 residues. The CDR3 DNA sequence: TGTGCCAGCAGTTACTCAGGGACAGGGGGCTACGAGCAGTACTTC. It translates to CASSYSGTGGYEQYF.

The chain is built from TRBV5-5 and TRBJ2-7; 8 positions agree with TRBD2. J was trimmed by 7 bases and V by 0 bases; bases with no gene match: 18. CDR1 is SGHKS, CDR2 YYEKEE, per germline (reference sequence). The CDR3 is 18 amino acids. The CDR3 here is CASSLAKGLAGPGGEQYF. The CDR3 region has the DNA TGTGCCAGCAGCTTGGCCAAGGGGCTAGCGGGTCCGGGAGGGGAGCAGTACTTC.

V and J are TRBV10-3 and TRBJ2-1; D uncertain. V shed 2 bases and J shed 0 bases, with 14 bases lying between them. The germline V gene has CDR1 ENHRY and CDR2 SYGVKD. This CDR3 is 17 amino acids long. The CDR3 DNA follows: TGTGCCATCAGTGAGAGTTCTTCCTTTAGCTCCTACAATGAGCAGTTCTTC. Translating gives CAISESSSFSSYNEQFF.

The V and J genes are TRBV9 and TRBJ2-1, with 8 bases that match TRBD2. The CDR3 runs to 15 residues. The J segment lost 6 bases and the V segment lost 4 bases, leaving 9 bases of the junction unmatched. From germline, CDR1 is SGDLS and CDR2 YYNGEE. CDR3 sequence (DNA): TGTGCCAGCAGCCCACTCTCGGGAGGGATCAATGAGCAGTTCTTC. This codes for CASSPLSGGINEQFF.

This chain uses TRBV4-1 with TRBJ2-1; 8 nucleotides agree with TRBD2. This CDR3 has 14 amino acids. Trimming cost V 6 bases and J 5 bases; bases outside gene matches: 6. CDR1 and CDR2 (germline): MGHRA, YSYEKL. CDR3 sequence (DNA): TGCGCCAGCAGTCTAAGCGGGAGTCACAATGAGCAGTTCTTC. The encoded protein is CASSLSGSHNEQFF.

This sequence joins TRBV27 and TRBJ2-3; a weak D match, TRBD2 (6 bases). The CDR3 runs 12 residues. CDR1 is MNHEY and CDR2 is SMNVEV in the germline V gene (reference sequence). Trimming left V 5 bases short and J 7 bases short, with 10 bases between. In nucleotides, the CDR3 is TGTGCCAGCAGTGCGGGGAGGAATACGCAGTATTTT. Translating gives CASSAGRNTQYF.

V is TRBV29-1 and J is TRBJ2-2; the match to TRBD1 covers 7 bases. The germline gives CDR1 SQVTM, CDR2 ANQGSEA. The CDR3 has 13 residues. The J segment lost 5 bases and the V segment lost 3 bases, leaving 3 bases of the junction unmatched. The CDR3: CSVDSGGTGELFF. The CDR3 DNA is TGCAGCGTTGACTCAGGGGGTACCGGGGAGCTGTTTTTT.

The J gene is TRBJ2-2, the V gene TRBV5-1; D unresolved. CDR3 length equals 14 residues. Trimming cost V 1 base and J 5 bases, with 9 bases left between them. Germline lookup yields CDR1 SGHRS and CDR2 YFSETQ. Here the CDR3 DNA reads TGCGCCAGCAGCTTGTATTCCGGGACCGGGGAGCTGTTTTTT. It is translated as CASSLYSGTGELFF.

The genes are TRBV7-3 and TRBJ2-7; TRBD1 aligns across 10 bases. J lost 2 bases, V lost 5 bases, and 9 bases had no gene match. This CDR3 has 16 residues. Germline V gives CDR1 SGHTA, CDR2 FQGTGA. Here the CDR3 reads CASSAGGTGVAYEQYF. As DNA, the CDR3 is TGTGCCAGCAGCGCCGGTGGGACAGGGGTCGCCTACGAGCAGTACTTC.

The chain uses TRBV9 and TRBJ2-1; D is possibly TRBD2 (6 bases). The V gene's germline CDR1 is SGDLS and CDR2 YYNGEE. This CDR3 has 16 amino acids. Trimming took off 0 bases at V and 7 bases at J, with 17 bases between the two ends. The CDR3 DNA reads TGTGCCAGCAGCGTAGACGGAGGGTTTGGGTCGAATGAGCAGTTCTTC. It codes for CASSVDGGFGSNEQFF. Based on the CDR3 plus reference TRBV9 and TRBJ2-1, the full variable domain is DSGVTQTPKHLITATGQRVTLRCSPRSGDLSVYWYQQSLDQGLQFLIQYYNGEERAKGNILERFSAQQFPDLHSELNLSSLELGDSALYFCASSVDGGFGSNEQFFGPGTRLTVL.

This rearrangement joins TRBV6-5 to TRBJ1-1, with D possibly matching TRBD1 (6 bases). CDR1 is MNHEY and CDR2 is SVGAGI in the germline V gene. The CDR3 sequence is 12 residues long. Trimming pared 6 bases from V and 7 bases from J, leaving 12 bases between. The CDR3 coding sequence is TGTGCCAGCAGCCCCGACAGGTTTGAAGCTTTCTTT. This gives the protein CASSPDRFEAFF.

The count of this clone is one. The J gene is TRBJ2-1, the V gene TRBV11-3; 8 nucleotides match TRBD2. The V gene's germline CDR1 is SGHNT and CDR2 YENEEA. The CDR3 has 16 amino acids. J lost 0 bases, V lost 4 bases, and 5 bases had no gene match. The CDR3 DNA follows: TGTGCCAGCAGCTCACAAAGCGGGAGCTCCTACAATGAGCAGTTCTTC. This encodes CASSSQSGSSYNEQFF.

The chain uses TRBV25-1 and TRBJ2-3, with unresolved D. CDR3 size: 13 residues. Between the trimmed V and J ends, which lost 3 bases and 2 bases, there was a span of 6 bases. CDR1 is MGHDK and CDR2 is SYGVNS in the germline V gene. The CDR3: CASSDSLTDTQYF. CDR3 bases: TGTGCCAGCAGTGATTCTCTCACAGATACGCAGTATTTT.

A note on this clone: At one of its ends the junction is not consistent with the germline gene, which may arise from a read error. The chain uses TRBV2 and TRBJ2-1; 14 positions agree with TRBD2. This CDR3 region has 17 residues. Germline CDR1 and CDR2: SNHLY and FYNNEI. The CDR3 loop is CASREGTSGRRYNEQFF. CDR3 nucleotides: TGTGCCAGCAGAGAAGGGACTAGCGGGAGAAGGTACAATGAGCAGTTCTTC.

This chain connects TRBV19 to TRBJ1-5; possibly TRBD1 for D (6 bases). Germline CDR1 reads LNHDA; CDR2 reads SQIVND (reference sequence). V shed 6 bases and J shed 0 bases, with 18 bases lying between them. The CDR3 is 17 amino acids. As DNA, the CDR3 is TGTGCCAGTAGGCCCGGGACATCTTGGGATAGCAATCAGCCCCAGCATTTT. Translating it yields CASRPGTSWDSNQPQHF.

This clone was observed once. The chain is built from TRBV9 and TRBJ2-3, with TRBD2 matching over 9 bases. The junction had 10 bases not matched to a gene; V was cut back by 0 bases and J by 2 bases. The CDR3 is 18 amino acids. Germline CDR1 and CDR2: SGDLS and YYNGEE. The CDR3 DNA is TGTGCCAGCAGCGTAGAGGGGTTAGCGGGAGCTACCACAGATACGCAGTATTTT. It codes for CASSVEGLAGATTDTQYF. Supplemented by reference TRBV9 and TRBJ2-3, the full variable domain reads DSGVTQTPKHLITATGQRVTLRCSPRSGDLSVYWYQQSLDQGLQFLIQYYNGEERAKGNILERFSAQQFPDLHSELNLSSLELGDSALYFCASSVEGLAGATTDTQYFGPGTRLTVL.

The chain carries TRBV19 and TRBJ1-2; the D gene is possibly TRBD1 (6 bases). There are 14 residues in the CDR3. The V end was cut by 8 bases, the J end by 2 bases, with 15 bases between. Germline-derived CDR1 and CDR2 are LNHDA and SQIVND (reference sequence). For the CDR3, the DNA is TGTGCCAGTGTTAACCAGGGGATGAACTATGGCTACACCTTC. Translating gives CASVNQGMNYGYTF.

The CDR3 DNA follows: TGTGCCTGGACCGAACACCCCGTGCAAACTGAAGCTTTCTTT. Translating gives CAWTEHPVQTEAFF. The V and J genes are TRBV30 and TRBJ1-1; unclear D gene. The CDR3 has 14 residues. V was clipped by 4 bases and J by 5 bases, with 17 bases between them. Germline loops: CDR1 GTSNPN, CDR2 SVGIG (reference sequence).

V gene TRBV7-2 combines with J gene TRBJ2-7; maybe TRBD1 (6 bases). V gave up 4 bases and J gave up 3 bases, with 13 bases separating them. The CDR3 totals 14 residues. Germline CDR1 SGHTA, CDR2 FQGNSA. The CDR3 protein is CASSSNRDRYEQYF. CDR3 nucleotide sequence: TGTGCCAGCAGCTCTAACAGGGATCGCTACGAGCAGTACTTC. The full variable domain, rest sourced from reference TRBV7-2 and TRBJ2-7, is GAGVSQSPSNKVTEKGKDVELRCDPISGHTALYWYRQSLGQGLEFLIYFQGNSAPDKSGLPSDRFSAERTGGSVSTLTIQRTQQEDSAVYLCASSSNRDRYEQYFGPGTRLTVT.